This T cell receptor (beta chain) was obtained from a study of CD8+ T cells in alopecia areata. The wider study: Patients in the treated group were given tofacitinib by mouth, 5 to 10 mg twice a day. The study's findings and limits: The study found TCR sharing across patients less clear than in mice, possibly for HLA reasons. Clonality exceeded that of normal scalp in lesional scalp, most notably in alopecia totalis/universalis.

The authors sorted CD4+ and CD8+ T cells from PBMCs. Following extraction, RNA underwent reverse transcription to cDNA, which served as the sequencing template. This table comes from immunoSEQ multiplex PCR, and its TCRdb copy is limited to in-frame clones, with some not included. Of about 180,000 clones in the sample, approximately 56% were seen once. Germline V lookup: CDR1 LGHNA, CDR2 YNFKEQ. Trimming removed 2 bases from V and 6 bases from J; junction bases left unmatched: 8. The CDR3 is 16 residues long. This clone was picked up a small number of times. The antigen is not known. This chain uses TRBV4-2 with TRBJ2-7; 12 bases line up with TRBD2. The sample consisted of CD4+ T cells sorted from blood, taken at week 0. The receptor's source is a human donor with alopecia areata. CDR3 nucleotide sequence: TGTGCCAGCAGCCAACCCTCTAGCGGGGGGGCCGCCGAGCAGTACTTC. This codes for CASSQPSSGGAAEQYF.